The 2 T cell receptor beta chains given below trace back to one sample, sequenced in a study of spatial heterogeneity in lung cancer. Via MiXCR, TCRdb re-called the 5' RACE reads, giving one row per CDR3 protein. Seen here are tens of thousands of distinct CDR3 sequences, approximately 5.6% observed once, and the top ten hold roughly 25%. Time point specified: sample taken at primary tumor resection. The specimen comprised PBMCs, sampled at surgery. The receptor set was obtained from a female donor with early-stage non-small cell lung cancer.

The chain joins TRBV6-5 to TRBJ1-2; the match to TRBD1 covers 7 bases. Germline V gives CDR1 MNHEY, CDR2 SVGAGI. After removal of 10 bases from V and 5 bases from J, the junction contained 19 bases not matched to a gene. The CDR3 sequence is 16 residues long. This chain's CDR3 is CAKDYRGRPAGYGYTF. The CDR3 DNA reads as TGTGCCAAGGATTACAGGGGCCGTCCGGCCGGGTATGGCTACACCTTC.

In its sample, this clonotype was seen many times. J is TRBJ2-3 and V is TRBV5-6; TRBD1 might be the D (5 bases). Germline-derived CDR1 and CDR2 are SGHDT and YYEEEE. Deletions cut 0 bases from V and 0 bases from J, with 14 bases between. CDR3 length: 17 amino acids. CDR3 nucleotides: TGTGCCAGCAGCTTGGGTGCAGGGCCCCCTAGCACAGATACGCAGTATTTT. Its protein product is CASSLGAGPPSTDTQYF.